The 24 T cell receptor beta chains presented below share a single source sample, sequenced in a study of shared clonotypes between healthy human individuals. Measured with immunoSEQ multiplex PCR; TCRdb has only the in-frame clones, and not every one. There are a few million clones in the sample; roughly 95% occur only once, and over 1.5% lies in the top ten. Terminally differentiated effector memory CD45RA+ cells were left out of the naive CD8 fraction, which was CD45RO-negative and positively selected for CCR7. Sequencing was done on a sample of naive CD8+ T cells from PBMCs. Receptors were obtained from a man aged 18-30 years in good health. Some clones in this sample may be carry-over from other donors' samples.

For this clone: Other DNA variants within this sample encode the same CDR3. The chain recombines TRBV29-1 with TRBJ2-7, with TRBD2 matching 8 bases. The germline V gene encodes CDR1 SQVTM and CDR2 ANQGSEA. CDR3 length equals 12 residues. The J segment lost 3 bases and the V segment lost 4 bases, leaving 2 bases of the junction unmatched. CDR3 in DNA: TGCAGCGTTGTAGCGGGGAGCTACGAGCAGTACTTC. Translation gives CSVVAGSYEQYF.

The chain employs TRBV5-5 and TRBJ2-7, with TRBD1 matching over 9 bases. There are 16 residues in the CDR3. Germline V gives CDR1 SGHKS, CDR2 YYEKEE (reference sequence). V gave up 3 bases and J gave up 5 bases; unmatched junction bases: 12. In DNA form, the CDR3 reads TGTGCCAGCAGCTCACCCACAGGGGGCTGGGGTGACGAGCAGTACTTC. This codes for CASSSPTGGWGDEQYF.

This clone was counted a single time. The chain links TRBV5-1 to TRBJ1-4; 11 bases line up with TRBD1. The CDR3 totals 14 residues. V shed 4 bases and J 7 bases; nucleotides not matched to a gene: 3. Germline V gene data show CDR1 as SGHRS and CDR2 as YFSETQ. CDR3 protein: CASSPDRGLEKLFF. In DNA form, the CDR3 reads TGCGCCAGCAGCCCGGACAGGGGGCTTGAAAAACTGTTTTTT.

The chain recombines TRBV19 with TRBJ2-7, with unresolved D. CDR3 size: 11 residues. CDR1 is LNHDA and CDR2 is SQIVND in the germline V gene (reference sequence). Trimming left V 5 bases short and J 7 bases short, with 9 bases between. The chain's CDR3 is CASSFGREQYF. The CDR3 DNA reads TGTGCCAGTAGTTTCGGAAGGGAGCAGTACTTC. The entire variable domain, with the rest obtained from reference TRBV19 and TRBJ2-7, is as follows: DGGITQSPKYLFRKEGQNVTLSCEQNLNHDAMYWYRQDPGQGLRLIYYSQIVNDFQKGDIAEGYSVSREKKESFPLTVTSAQKNPTAFYLCASSFGREQYFGPGTRLTVT.

This sequence joins TRBV29-1 and TRBJ2-7; D is unclear. V was clipped by 6 bases and J by 1 base, with 16 bases between them. This CDR3 spans 14 amino acids. Germline V CDR1 and CDR2: SQVTM, ANQGSEA. CDR3 amino acids: CSVELTGSSYEQYF. DNA for the CDR3: TGCAGCGTCGAACTCACCGGGTCTTCCTACGAGCAGTACTTC.

Details on this clone: Other DNA sequences from this sample encode an identical CDR3 as well. This sequence joins TRBV27 and TRBJ1-1; D gene unclear. CDR1 is MNHEY, CDR2 SMNVEV, per germline (reference sequence). The CDR3 is 13 amino acids. The germline V and J ends were trimmed by 8 bases and 0 bases, with 10 bases remaining between them. The CDR3 nucleotides read TGTGCCAGCCGACCTACAGTGAACACTGAAGCTTTCTTT. This encodes CASRPTVNTEAFF.

CDR3 sequence: CASSGRATDTQYF. Written as DNA, the CDR3 is TGTGCCAGTAGCGGGAGGGCGACAGATACGCAGTATTTT. The chain is built from TRBV27 and TRBJ2-3, with 11 bases aligning to TRBD2. This CDR3 comprises 13 residues. CDR1 and CDR2 (germline): MNHEY, SMNVEV (reference sequence). V gave up 9 bases and J gave up 3 bases; unmatched junction bases: 2.

This sequence joins TRBV9 and TRBJ2-7, with TRBD1 identical over 9 bases. Germline-derived CDR1 and CDR2 are SGDLS and YYNGEE. V lost 0 bases and J lost 4; bases outside the gene matches: 8. There are 16 residues in the CDR3. The CDR3 sequence: CASSVDGTGTIYEQYF. The CDR3 DNA reads as TGTGCCAGCAGCGTAGATGGGACAGGGACAATATACGAGCAGTACTTC.

This clone was observed a single time. This chain links TRBV7-3 with TRBJ1-1, with D possibly being TRBD1 (5 bases). This CDR3 is built from 13 residues. V lost 8 bases and J lost 4, with 14 bases in between. Per the germline V gene, CDR1 is SGHTA and CDR2 is FQGTGA. In nucleotides, the CDR3 is TGTGCCAGCCAGGGTGAAATACTCACTGAAGCTTTCTTT. Protein sequence: CASQGEILTEAFF.

Note on this clone: The same CDR3 can be traced to other DNA sequences in this sample. The genes are TRBV27 and TRBJ2-4; 8 nucleotides match TRBD1. This CDR3 comprises 14 residues. Per the germline V gene, CDR1 is MNHEY and CDR2 is SMNVEV (reference sequence). V was clipped by 6 bases and J by 3 bases; unmatched bases: 4. The CDR3 loop is CASSPGTGKNIQYF. CDR3 nucleotide sequence: TGTGCCAGCAGCCCTGGGACAGGCAAAAACATTCAGTACTTC.

This chain joins TRBV5-8 and TRBJ1-2; TRBD1 aligns across 7 bases. The length of the CDR3 is 18 residues. The V segment lost 0 bases and the J segment 4 bases; nucleotides outside the gene matches: 15. Germline V gene data show CDR1 as SGHTS and CDR2 as YDEGEE. The CDR3 DNA reads TGTGCCAGCAGCTTGGGGGTATTAGGGACAGAAGGCCTCTATGGCTACACCTTC. Translating gives CASSLGVLGTEGLYGYTF.

V and J are TRBV5-1 and TRBJ1-1; D is unresolved. The CDR3 contains 16 residues. V shed 0 bases and J shed 0 bases, with 12 bases lying between them. The germline V gene encodes CDR1 SGHRS and CDR2 YFSETQ. DNA of the CDR3: TGCGCCAGCAGCTTGGACAGCTTGACTTTGAACACTGAAGCTTTCTTT. This gives the protein CASSLDSLTLNTEAFF.

The V and J genes are TRBV28 and TRBJ2-1; D remains unclear. The CDR3 length is 12 residues. With 5 bases removed from V and 8 bases from J, the gap between germline ends came to 10 bases. CDR1 and CDR2 from the germline V gene are MDHEN and SYDVKM. The CDR3 sequence: CASSPRTYEQFF. CDR3 nucleotides: TGTGCCAGCAGTCCACGGACCTATGAGCAGTTCTTC.

The CDR3 spells CASSEFPTGANVLTF. The CDR3 region has the DNA TGTGCCAGCAGTGAATTTCCTACTGGGGCCAACGTCCTGACTTTC. The rearrangement uses TRBV6-1 and TRBJ2-6, with D hard to call. The germline gives CDR1 MNHNS, CDR2 SASEGT. Trimming removed 2 bases at V and 2 bases at J, with 7 bases between. The CDR3 consists of 15 residues.

This chain links TRBV29-1 with TRBJ2-1, with 9 positions matching TRBD1. The CDR3 has 15 residues. J was trimmed by 0 bases and V by 8 bases; bases with no gene match: 8. Germline assignment: CDR1 SQVTM and CDR2 ANQGSEA. This CDR3 reads CSFRDRESSYNEQFF. In DNA, the CDR3 is TGCAGCTTCCGGGACAGGGAAAGCTCCTACAATGAGCAGTTCTTC.

The V call is TRBV6-5, the J call TRBJ2-2; 12 positions agree with TRBD2. Unmatched junction bases numbered 2, after V lost 5 bases and J lost 4 bases. The CDR3 extends over 15 amino acids. Looked up from germline, CDR1 is MNHEY and CDR2 is SVGAGI. The CDR3 is CASSQLAGGTGELFF. CDR3 DNA sequence: TGTGCCAGCAGTCAACTAGCGGGGGGCACCGGGGAGCTGTTTTTT.

The V call is TRBV4-3, the J call TRBJ1-1; 8 positions match TRBD1. The CDR3 spans 16 residues. V was pared by 4 bases and J by 1 base, with 8 bases of the junction left unmatched. In germline, CDR1 is LGHNA, CDR2 YSLEER. The CDR3 DNA follows: TGCGCCAGCAGCCGAAACCTCGACAGGGGGAACACTGAAGCTTTCTTT. This encodes CASSRNLDRGNTEAFF.

This rearrangement joins TRBV18 to TRBJ1-1, with D possibly TRBD1 on 5 matching bases. The CDR3 consists of 13 residues. Trimming took off 6 bases at V and 12 bases at J, with 20 bases between the two ends. The germline gives CDR1 KGHSH, CDR2 LQKENI. The CDR3 region is CASSPRDGASTFF. CDR3 coding DNA: TGTGCCAGCTCGCCCCGGGACGGGGCCTCGACTTTCTTT. Complete variable domain (other parts from reference TRBV18 and TRBJ1-1): NAGVMQNPRHLVRRRGQEARLRCSPMKGHSHVYWYRQLPEEGLKFMVYLQKENIIDESGMPKERFSAEFPKEGPSILRIQQVVRGDSAAYFCASSPRDGASTFFGQGTRLTVV.

The chain joins TRBV29-1 to TRBJ1-1; D may be TRBD1 (5 bases). This CDR3 has 12 residues. Germline CDR1 SQVTM, CDR2 ANQGSEA. The germline V and J ends were trimmed by 2 bases and 6 bases, with 10 bases remaining between them. This chain's CDR3 is CSVEYGGAEAFF. In nucleotides, the CDR3 is TGCAGCGTTGAATACGGGGGAGCTGAAGCTTTCTTT.

The chain recombines TRBV27 with TRBJ2-1; 8 bases are a match to TRBD2. With 6 bases clipped from V and 5 bases from J, the junction kept 9 bases outside the gene matches. Germline V gene data show CDR1 as MNHEY and CDR2 as SMNVEV (reference sequence). The CDR3 is 15 amino acids. CDR3 in DNA: TGTGCCAGCAGCGGGAGGGGATGGATTGACAATGAGCAGTTCTTC. Its protein is CASSGRGWIDNEQFF.

As to this clone: A much larger clonotype is one base distant, so this may be a read error. The sample carries other DNA sequences with the same CDR3. The chain has TRBV7-9 and TRBJ2-7; D perhaps matches TRBD2 (6 bases). With 0 bases removed from V and 3 bases from J, the gap between germline ends came to 6 bases. The CDR3 consists of 13 residues. Per the germline V gene, CDR1 is SEHNR and CDR2 is FQNEAQ (reference sequence). The CDR3 loop reads CASSLAGGYEQYF. The CDR3, as DNA: TGTGCCAGCAGCTTAGCGGGAGGCTACGAGCAGTACTTC.

This chain uses TRBV7-9 with TRBJ2-5; D call uncertain. The tail of the sequence fits TRBJ2-7 better, so the J call may be wrong. From germline, CDR1 is SEHNR and CDR2 FQNEAQ (reference sequence). This CDR3 is built from 14 residues. In DNA form, the CDR3 reads TGTGCCAGCAGCTTATCCTACAGTCCCTACGAGCAGTACTTC. Residues: CASSLSYSPYEQYF.

The count of this clone is one. V is TRBV4-3 and J is TRBJ1-1; D unclear. Trimming removed 1 base at V and 0 bases at J, with 9 bases between. The CDR3 totals 15 residues. Germline V gene data show CDR1 as LGHNA and CDR2 as YSLEER. CDR3 loop: CASSQGGEVNTEAFF. For the CDR3, the DNA is TGCGCCAGCAGCCAAGGCGGCGAGGTGAACACTGAAGCTTTCTTT.

The chain couples TRBV4-1 to TRBJ2-1; TRBD1 is a possible D gene (5 bases). V was pared by 1 base and J by 8 bases, with 9 bases between. The CDR3 runs to 13 residues. CDR1 and CDR2 (germline): MGHRA, YSYEKL. CDR3 in DNA: TGCGCCAGCAGCCAAGTGGTAGGGGATGAGCAGTTCTTC. This sequence encodes CASSQVVGDEQFF.